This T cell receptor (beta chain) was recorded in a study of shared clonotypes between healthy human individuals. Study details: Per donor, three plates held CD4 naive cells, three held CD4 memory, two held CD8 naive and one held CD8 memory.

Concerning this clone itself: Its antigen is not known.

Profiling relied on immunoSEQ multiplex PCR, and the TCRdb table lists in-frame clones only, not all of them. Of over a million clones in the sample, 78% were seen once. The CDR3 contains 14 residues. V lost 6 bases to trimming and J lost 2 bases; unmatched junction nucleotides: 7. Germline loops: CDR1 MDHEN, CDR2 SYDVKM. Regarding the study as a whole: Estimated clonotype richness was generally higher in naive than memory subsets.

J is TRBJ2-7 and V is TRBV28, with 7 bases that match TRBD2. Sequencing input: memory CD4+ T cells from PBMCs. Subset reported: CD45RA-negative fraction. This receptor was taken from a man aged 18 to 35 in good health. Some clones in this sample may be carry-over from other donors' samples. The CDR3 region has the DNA TGTGCCAGCAGATGGAGTAGCGGGCCCTACGAGCAGTACTTC. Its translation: CASRWSSGPYEQYF. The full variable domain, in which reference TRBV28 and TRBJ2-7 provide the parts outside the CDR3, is DVKVTQSSRYLVKRTGEKVFLECVQDMDHENMFWYRQDPGLGLRLIYFSYDVKMKEKGDIPEGYSVSREKKERFSLILESASTNQTSMYLCASRWSSGPYEQYFGPGTRLTVT.